The clone carrying this T cell receptor beta chain appeared once. Germline V gives CDR1 DFQATT, CDR2 SNEGSKA (reference sequence). This CDR3 contains 11 residues. Unmatched junction bases numbered 5, after V lost 5 bases and J lost 10 bases. These data are taken from a study of T cell clones after liver transplantation. Overall study: Samples came from ITN030ST, which attempted immunosuppression withdrawal within 2 years of liver transplantation. Three of eight recipients were HCV-positive; others had non-autoimmune, non-viral indications. Until 12-24 months post-transplant, subjects got standard immunosuppression and no induction. Patients counted as tolerant after at least one year off all immunosuppression, enzymes not exceeding twice normal.

Measured with immunoSEQ multiplex PCR; TCRdb has only the in-frame clones, and not every one. The table has about 33,000 clones, about 93% seen once. The TCR originated in a human patient who received a liver transplant. Some T cells may trace back to the graft donor. Sample: CD8+ T cells from blood, taken 12 months after liver transplant. This rearrangement joins TRBV20-1 to TRBJ2-1; 7 bases line up with TRBD1. CDR3 in DNA: TGCAGTGCTTACAGGGGAAACGAGCAGTTCTTC. Its protein is CSAYRGNEQFF.